This T cell receptor beta chain is from a study of cytomegalovirus exposure and HLA in healthy donors. General study points: For presence/absence analyses, sequencing depth was assumed to be roughly uniform across donors.

PCR employed 60 Vbeta and 13 Jbeta primers. Method: immunoSEQ multiplex PCR; TCRdb's copy keeps in-frame clones and lacks some. The sample shows 200,000 or so clones, just under 80% of them seen only once. With respect to this clone: Its target is not known.

The CDR3 sequence is 16 residues long. Germline-derived CDR1 and CDR2 are SNHLY and FYNNEI. V was clipped by 7 bases and J by 7 bases; unmatched bases: 7. What was sequenced was PBMCs. The sequence came from a woman in her thirties in good health and CMV-seropositive. The chain employs TRBV2 and TRBJ2-1; 16 bases line up with TRBD2. This CDR3 reads CASMGTSGGARNEQFF. Here the CDR3 DNA reads TGTGCCAGCATGGGGACTAGCGGGGGGGCCCGTAATGAGCAGTTCTTC. Supplemented by reference TRBV2 and TRBJ2-1, the full variable domain reads EPEVTQTPSHQVTQMGQEVILRCVPISNHLYFYWYRQILGQKVEFLVSFYNNEISEKSEIFDDQFSVERPDGSNFTLKIRSTKLEDSAMYFCASMGTSGGARNEQFFGPGTRLTVL.